The 8 T cell receptor beta chains presented below share a single source sample, sequenced in a study of blood T cell repertoires in COVID-19. Using immunoSEQ multiplex PCR, the repertoire was profiled, and TCRdb retains in-frame clones only, with some absent. Counted here are some 290,000 clones, 85% to 95% occurring once; the ten biggest clones make up approximately 4.1%. Sample: PBMCs or T cells enriched from blood (not recorded which). The receptors shown here come from a young woman who had been exposed to COVID-19.

This clone was detected a few times. This rearrangement joins TRBV11-1 to TRBJ2-5, with 8 nucleotides matching TRBD1. Trimming took 5 bases from V and 2 from J; bases not matched to a gene: 4. Germline CDR1 and CDR2: SGHAT and FQDESV (reference sequence). The CDR3 is 14 amino acids. CDR3 sequence (DNA): TGTGCCAGCAGCCGTGGGACAGGACAAGAGACCCAGTACTTC. It yields the protein CASSRGTGQETQYF.

The chain uses TRBV3-1 (or the pseudogene TRBV3-2) and TRBJ2-2, with 9 bases fitting TRBD1. This CDR3 has 17 amino acids. J was trimmed by 1 base and V by 2 bases; bases with no gene match: 5. CDR1 is LGHDT and CDR2 is YNNKEL in the germline V gene (reference sequence). The CDR3 spells CASSQTGGSLNTGELFF. Here the CDR3 DNA reads TGTGCCAGCAGCCAAACAGGGGGCTCTCTGAACACCGGGGAGCTGTTTTTT.

This chain joins TRBV2 and TRBJ2-2, with no clear D. This CDR3 has 15 residues. Germline V CDR1 and CDR2: SNHLY, FYNNEI. The ends were cut back, 7 bases at V and 2 bases at J, with 14 bases in the middle. CDR3 DNA: TGTGCCAGCACCCCAAGACTTATAAACACCGGGGAGCTGTTTTTT. Translation: CASTPRLINTGELFF.

This sequence joins TRBV11-2 and TRBJ1-1; 8 bases align to TRBD1. This CDR3 is built from 14 residues. V lost 5 bases to trimming and J lost 7 bases; unmatched junction nucleotides: 9. CDR1 is SGHAT and CDR2 is FQNNGV in the germline V gene. CDR3 DNA: TGTGCCAGCAGCCAGGACAGGGTGGGCGGTGAAGCTTTCTTT. This translates into CASSQDRVGGEAFF.

V and J are TRBV7-2 and TRBJ2-5, with D possibly matching TRBD1 (5 bases). Trimming left V 1 base short and J 5 bases short, with 11 bases between. There are 14 residues in the CDR3. In germline, CDR1 is SGHTA, CDR2 FQGNSA. CDR3 in DNA: TGTGCCAGCAGCTTAGGAGCCAGGGTGGAGACCCAGTACTTC. Its translation is CASSLGARVETQYF.

V is TRBV29-1 and J is TRBJ1-2; 9 bases agree with TRBD1. This CDR3 has 15 amino acids. Germline CDR1 reads SQVTM; CDR2 reads ANQGSEA. V shed 2 bases, J shed 4 bases, and the junction held 8 bases outside the gene matches. This CDR3 reads CSVEPRDRALYGYTF. CDR3 DNA sequence: TGCAGCGTTGAACCTCGGGACAGGGCGCTCTATGGCTACACCTTC. The variable domain in full, with the rest retrieved from reference TRBV29-1 and TRBJ1-2, is SAVISQKPSRDICQRGTSLTIQCQVDSQVTMMFWYRQQPGQSLTLIATANQGSEATYESGFVIDKFPISRPNLTFSTLTVSNMSPEDSSIYLCSVEPRDRALYGYTFGSGTRLTVV.

This clone showed up just once. The J gene is TRBJ2-3, the V gene TRBV12-3 or TRBV12-4; no firm D call. Trimming left V 6 bases short and J 6 bases short, with 10 bases between. This CDR3 spans 12 amino acids. CDR3 nucleotides: TGTGCCAGCAGCTTTATCAGGGATACGCAGTATTTT. It encodes CASSFIRDTQYF.

This sequence joins TRBV5-4 and TRBJ1-1, with D possibly being TRBD1 (6 bases). CDR1 is SGHNT and CDR2 is YYREEE in the germline V gene (reference sequence). V was pared by 4 bases and J by 0 bases, with 19 bases between. This CDR3 region has 17 residues. This CDR3 reads CASSPGGQVLMNTEAFF. The DNA for the CDR3 is TGTGCCAGCAGCCCGGGGGGGCAGGTCTTAATGAACACTGAAGCTTTCTTT.